A selection of T cell receptor beta chains follows, all from one sample in a study of cytomegalovirus exposure and HLA in healthy donors. Sequencing was performed with immunoSEQ multiplex PCR; in TCRdb, only in-frame clones are kept and a portion is missing. The sample contains some 140,000 clones, about 80% of which appear only once. The specimen was PBMCs. The receptor source for this set is a middle-aged woman in good health and CMV-seronegative. Both conserved end residues are trimmed from each CDR3. The order of the fields is V gene, CDR3 protein.

V gene: TRBV2; CDR3 protein: ASITGAGNTIY
V gene: TRBV9; CDR3 protein: ASSAWGGTNYGYT
V gene: TRBV6-1; CDR3 protein: ASRARVTGELF
V gene: TRBV6-1; CDR3 protein: ASSETGGTGGETQY
V gene: TRBV2; CDR3 protein: ASSEEGLAGARTQY
V gene: TRBV5-1; CDR3 protein: ASSLGRGQETQY
V gene: TRBV5-4; CDR3 protein: ASSLRLDSSTDTQY
V gene: TRBV15; CDR3 protein: ATSREQGVGEQY
V gene: TRBV5-6; CDR3 protein: ASSLSQIYGYT
V gene: TRBV7-9; CDR3 protein: ASSLAGPKNIQY
V gene: TRBV27; CDR3 protein: ASSLQFGSLTGKAF
V gene: TRBV5-1; CDR3 protein: ASSLGLAASTDTQY
V gene: TRBV5-1; CDR3 protein: ASSFGQEFNEQF
V gene: TRBV14; CDR3 protein: ASSQNRPSTDTQY
V gene: TRBV27; CDR3 protein: ASSLSFPSGANVLT
V gene: TRBV10-2; CDR3 protein: ASSDRSYGYT
V gene: TRBV2; CDR3 protein: ASSEDRDTGQETQY
V gene: TRBV6-5; CDR3 protein: AIRTPSGSSYEQY
V gene: TRBV30; CDR3 protein: AWSSGSSYEQY
V gene: TRBV5-1; CDR3 protein: ASSPGQGSNQPQH